The 23 T cell receptor beta chains listed next were all sequenced from one sample in a study of cytomegalovirus exposure and HLA in healthy donors. PCR primers comprised 60 Vbeta and 13 Jbeta primers. Here immunoSEQ multiplex PCR was the method, and the copy in TCRdb shows in-frame clones only, minus some. The sample includes approximately 200,000 clones, approximately 87% of them seen just once. The sequencing input was PBMCs. These receptor sequences come from a human donor in good health.

The chain recombines TRBV28 with TRBJ1-2; D is uncertain. The CDR3 extends over 13 amino acids. Germline CDR1 and CDR2: MDHEN and SYDVKM. V gave up 6 bases and J gave up 8 bases, with 16 bases separating them. CDR3 sequence (DNA): TGTGCCAGCAGCATACAGTTAACCGACGGCTACACCTTC. Protein sequence: CASSIQLTDGYTF.

V is TRBV7-9 and J is TRBJ2-5; possibly TRBD2 for D (5 bases). Germline CDR1 SEHNR, CDR2 FQNEAQ (reference sequence). The germline V and J ends were trimmed by 3 bases and 4 bases, with 15 bases remaining between them. This CDR3 region has 15 residues. The CDR3 sequence is CASSFVRDSGETQYF. In nucleotides, the CDR3 is TGTGCCAGCAGCTTCGTCCGGGATAGTGGAGAGACCCAGTACTTC.

V usage is TRBV21-1 and J usage is TRBJ1-2; the DNA was not used to check the table's D call, TRBD1. TRBV21-1 is recorded as a pseudogene. The CDR3 loop spans 17 amino acids. This CDR3 reads CARTTTDTWGHHYGYTF. The CDR3 DNA sequence: TGTGCCAGGACCACAACAGATACCTGGGGGCATCACTATGGCTACACCTTC.

The rearrangement joins TRBV25-1 to TRBJ2-3; 10 nucleotides agree with TRBD1. The length of the CDR3 is 18 residues. After removal of 6 bases from V and 0 bases from J, the junction contained 12 bases not matched to a gene. Looked up from germline, CDR1 is MGHDK and CDR2 is SYGVNS. The CDR3 nucleotides are TGTGCCAGCAGAGCGCCGGGACAGGGGACTGCCAGCACAGATACGCAGTATTTT. Residues: CASRAPGQGTASTDTQYF.

This chain connects TRBV6-1 to TRBJ2-3; 8 nucleotides agree with TRBD1. The CDR3 length is 13 residues. Germline CDR1 and CDR2: MNHNS and SASEGT. Trimming took 9 bases from V and 4 from J; bases not matched to a gene: 6. Written as DNA, the CDR3 is TGTGCCAGAAGCAGGGGGCTCGCAGATACGCAGTATTTT. It translates to CARSRGLADTQYF.

This clone was picked up a small number of times. The rearrangement joins TRBV28 to TRBJ1-1; TRBD1 matches 8 bases. The length of the CDR3 is 16 residues. J lost 1 base, V lost 2 bases, and 6 bases had no gene match. CDR1 MDHEN and CDR2 SYDVKM come from the germline V gene. This CDR3 reads CASSLPAGGPNTEAFF. DNA for the CDR3: TGTGCCAGCAGTTTACCCGCAGGGGGCCCGAACACTGAAGCTTTCTTT.

This clone has just one count. At the DNA level, this CDR3 is encoded by other sequences in the same sample as well. This chain joins TRBV29-1 and TRBJ2-1; 12 positions match TRBD2. The trim removed 7 bases at V and 5 bases at J, leaving 0 bases unmatched. Germline CDR1 and CDR2: SQVTM and ANQGSEA. This CDR3 has 12 amino acids. CDR3 in DNA: TGCAGCGGGACTAGCGGGAACAATGAGCAGTTCTTC. Amino acid sequence: CSGTSGNNEQFF.

For the CDR3, the DNA is TGCGCCAGCGGGGGACTCGCCTACGAGCAGTACTTC. Translating gives CASGGLAYEQYF. This chain links TRBV5-1 with TRBJ2-7, with D possibly being TRBD2 (6 bases). V lost 7 bases to trimming and J lost 2 bases, with 10 bases between them. The CDR3 consists of 12 residues. Germline values: CDR1 SGHRS, CDR2 YFSETQ.

This chain links TRBV28 with TRBJ2-1, with 13 bases identical to TRBD2. Germline values: CDR1 MDHEN, CDR2 SYDVKM. With 6 bases clipped from V and 3 bases from J, the junction kept 2 bases outside the gene matches. The CDR3 sequence is 15 residues long. This CDR3 is CASSRTSGGYNEQFF. The CDR3 nucleotides are TGTGCCAGCAGCAGGACTAGCGGGGGCTACAATGAGCAGTTCTTC.

The chain links TRBV30 to TRBJ2-7, with D maybe TRBD1 (6 bases). Trimming left V 7 bases short and J 0 bases short, with 19 bases between. The CDR3 length is 15 residues. Germline V gene data show CDR1 as GTSNPN and CDR2 as SVGIG (reference sequence). CDR3 amino acids: CASPLGAGPSYEQYF. The CDR3 DNA reads as TGTGCCTCCCCTCTGGGGGCAGGACCCTCCTACGAGCAGTACTTC.

The chain joins TRBV28 to TRBJ1-5, with D hard to call. Germline V CDR1 and CDR2: MDHEN, SYDVKM. There are 15 residues in the CDR3. Trimming cost V 6 bases and J 3 bases, with 15 bases left between them. CDR3 amino acids: CASSRPAANNQPQHF. Written as DNA, the CDR3 is TGTGCCAGCAGCCGTCCGGCAGCGAACAATCAGCCCCAGCATTTT.

DNA for the CDR3: TGTGCCAGCTCACGTTTAGTAGCGGGAGGGCCTGGACAAGAGACCCAGTACTTC. Translating gives CASSRLVAGGPGQETQYF. The V and J genes are TRBV18 and TRBJ2-5; 11 nucleotides match TRBD2. Per the germline V gene, CDR1 is KGHSH and CDR2 is LQKENI. This CDR3 has 18 amino acids. V trimming: 4 bases; J trimming: 2 bases; junction bases outside the gene matches: 12. Drawing the rest from reference TRBV18 and TRBJ2-5, the complete variable domain is NAGVMQNPRHLVRRRGQEARLRCSPMKGHSHVYWYRQLPEEGLKFMVYLQKENIIDESGMPKERFSAEFPKEGPSILRIQQVVRGDSAAYFCASSRLVAGGPGQETQYFGPGTRLLVL.

The CDR3 DNA sequence: TGTGCCAGCAGTGAAGTATACTCAGGGAACTATGGCTACACCTTC. Its translation: CASSEVYSGNYGYTF. The chain couples TRBV6-1 to TRBJ1-2, with a tentative D call TRBD1 (5 bases). There are 15 residues in the CDR3. Trimming stripped 1 base from V and 2 bases from J, with 11 bases between. Germline-derived CDR1 and CDR2 are MNHNS and SASEGT.

This sequence joins TRBV6-5 and TRBJ1-2; TRBD1 matches at 9 bases. Looked up from germline, CDR1 is MNHEY and CDR2 is SVGAGI. The V gene end was trimmed by 6 bases and the J gene end by 4 bases; junction bases not matched to a gene: 3. This CDR3 has 13 amino acids. The CDR3 here is CASRKTGGYGYTF. In DNA form, the CDR3 reads TGTGCCAGCAGGAAGACAGGGGGCTATGGCTACACCTTC.

The chain uses TRBV5-1 and TRBJ2-7; possibly TRBD2 for D (6 bases). Trimming stripped 5 bases from V and 0 bases from J, with 21 bases between. Looked up from germline, CDR1 is SGHRS and CDR2 is YFSETQ. This CDR3 has 17 residues. The CDR3 protein is CASRYQTGTYNSYEQYF. The CDR3 DNA sequence: TGCGCCAGCAGGTACCAAACCGGGACTTATAACTCCTACGAGCAGTACTTC.

V usage is TRBV7-9 and J usage is TRBJ1-5; D is possibly TRBD1 (6 bases). With 5 bases removed from V and 3 bases from J, the gap between germline ends came to 17 bases. This CDR3 spans 16 amino acids. Looked up from germline, CDR1 is SEHNR and CDR2 is FQNEAQ (reference sequence). CDR3 DNA sequence: TGTGCCAGCAGCAAAGGGGGGGGAAAAGTCAATCAGCCCCAGCATTTT. Amino acids: CASSKGGGKVNQPQHF.

This clone has just one count. The V gene is TRBV7-2, the J gene TRBJ2-5, with 14 bases lining up with TRBD2. After removal of 3 bases from V and 5 bases from J, the junction contained 5 bases not matched to a gene. Germline lookup yields CDR1 SGHTA and CDR2 FQGNSA. The CDR3 runs to 16 residues. Written as DNA, the CDR3 is TGTGCCAGCAGCTTTGGGACTAGCGGGAGTGGGGAGACCCAGTACTTC. As protein: CASSFGTSGSGETQYF.

This clone has just a few counts. The chain is built from TRBV7-2 and TRBJ2-5; D might be TRBD1 (6 bases). This CDR3 contains 14 residues. With 2 bases removed from V and 1 base from J, the gap between germline ends came to 8 bases. Germline CDR1 and CDR2: SGHTA and FQGNSA. Here the CDR3 reads CASSLQGIQETQYF. The CDR3 coding sequence is TGTGCCAGCAGCTTACAGGGGATCCAAGAGACCCAGTACTTC.

V and J are TRBV7-8 and TRBJ2-3, with TRBD1 matching 8 bases. The germline V gene has CDR1 SGHVS and CDR2 FQNEAQ. The CDR3 has 17 residues. Germline trimming cut 2 bases from V and 0 bases from J; bases unmatched to any gene: 7. The CDR3 spells CASSLLGTGASTDTQYF. CDR3 nucleotide sequence: TGTGCCAGCAGCTTACTCGGGACAGGAGCTAGCACAGATACGCAGTATTTT.

The genes are TRBV5-6 and TRBJ1-1; D is ambiguous. Trimming shortened V by 2 bases and J by 4 bases, and 9 bases separated the two germline ends. Germline V gene data show CDR1 as SGHDT and CDR2 as YYEEEE. The length of the CDR3 is 13 residues. CDR3 DNA: TGTGCCAGCAGCTTCTTAGAGCGCACTGAAGCTTTCTTT. Protein: CASSFLERTEAFF. Based on the CDR3 plus reference TRBV5-6 and TRBJ1-1, the full variable domain is DAGVTQSPTHLIKTRGQQVTLRCSPKSGHDTVSWYQQALGQGPQFIFQYYEEEERQRGNFPDRFSGHQFPNYSSELNVNALLLGDSALYLCASSFLERTEAFFGQGTRLTVV.

This clone was seen only a few times. V gene TRBV4-2 combines with J gene TRBJ2-7, with D maybe TRBD1 (6 bases). Deletions cut 0 bases from V and 4 bases from J, with 13 bases between. The germline V gene has CDR1 LGHNA and CDR2 YNFKEQ. The CDR3 is 15 residues long. The CDR3 region has the DNA TGTGCCAGCAGCCAAGACCTTGGGGGCCCGTACGAGCAGTACTTC. Translated, it gives CASSQDLGGPYEQYF.

The chain employs TRBV4-2 and TRBJ2-5, with 9 bases fitting TRBD2. The J call may be faulty, since TRBJ2-7 better matches the DNA end. This CDR3 has 15 amino acids. CDR1 LGHNA and CDR2 YNFKEQ come from the germline V gene. CDR3 sequence: CASSQDLAGSYEQYF. Here the CDR3 DNA reads TGTGCCAGCAGCCAAGATCTAGCGGGATCCTACGAGCAGTACTTC.

J is TRBJ2-3 and V is TRBV5-1, with a possible D match to TRBD2 (6 bases). The CDR3 has 16 residues. V gave up 4 bases and J gave up 3 bases, with 18 bases separating them. Looked up from germline, CDR1 is SGHRS and CDR2 is YFSETQ. The CDR3 spells CASSRRAAGSTDTQYF. CDR3 coding DNA: TGCGCCAGCAGCCGCAGAGCCGCGGGGAGTACAGATACGCAGTATTTT.